This T cell receptor (beta chain) was sequenced during a study of radiotherapy plus CTLA-4 blockade in lung cancer. Across the study: Objective responses arose in approximately 17% of patients, and around 32% experienced disease control. Notes on the study in general: Response, reportedly, was best predicted by interferon-beta along with early blood T cell clone dynamics. Clones derived from tumor TCRs expanded in blood after radiotherapy plus ipilimumab.

Note on this clone: Its antigen is not known.

Patients in the study, people with chemo-refractory metastatic non-small-cell lung cancer, received focal radiation plus ipilimumab CTLA-4 blockade. Assay: immunoSEQ multiplex PCR; the TCRdb copy retains only in-frame clones and omits some. The sample comprises roughly 120,000 clones, approximately 80% of which are singletons, and approximately 4.7% rests with the top ten. With 8 bases removed from V and 0 bases from J, the gap between germline ends came to 22 bases. Germline V gene data show CDR1 as LGHNT and CDR2 as FRNRAP. CDR3 length: 17 amino acids. The genes are TRBV12-5 and TRBJ1-2, with D possibly TRBD1 on 6 matching bases. The receptor was derived from a human donor with non-small cell lung cancer who had a partial response to radiotherapy plus ipilimumab. Sequencing used peripheral blood, obtained from a patient treated with radiotherapy plus ipilimumab. The CDR3, as DNA: TGTGCTAGTACCTATCTGGGGCAGGGGAAAGCTAACTATGGCTACACCTTC. Translated: CASTYLGQGKANYGYTF.